What follows are 23 T cell receptor beta chains derived from one specimen sequenced in a study of blood T cells in healthy people across ages. The use of a sample-barcoded 5' primer and a J-beta primer mix characterized a second PCR of roughly 6 to 11 cycles. TCRdb called the 5' RACE reads again in MiXCR, with one record for every CDR3 protein. This table holds over 1,200,000 distinct CDR3 sequences, around 55% found once. The sequenced sample consisted of blood. Receptors were obtained from a man aged 18 to 29 in good health.

The chain links TRBV11-2 to TRBJ2-5; 7 nucleotides align to TRBD2. Trimming took 2 bases from V and 1 from J; bases not matched to a gene: 16. The CDR3 is made up of 19 amino acids. Germline V CDR1 and CDR2: SGHAT, FQNNGV. CDR3 sequence reads: CASSLRGFDSGPAQETQYF. The CDR3 region has the DNA TGTGCCAGCAGCTTAAGAGGATTCGATAGCGGGCCCGCCCAAGAGACCCAGTACTTC. Combining the CDR3 with reference TRBV11-2 and TRBJ2-5 gives the whole variable domain EAGVAQSPRYKIIEKRQSVAFWCNPISGHATLYWYQQILGQGPKLLIQFQNNGVVDDSQLPKDRFSAERLKGVDSTLKIQPAKLEDSAVYLCASSLRGFDSGPAQETQYFGPGTRLLVL.

This clonotype has a single count. J is TRBJ2-3 and V is TRBV12-3 or TRBV12-4; D not resolved. Trimming took off 6 bases at V and 4 bases at J, with 14 bases between the two ends. This CDR3 has 14 amino acids. The CDR3 reads CASSRTGPSDTQYF. Here the CDR3 DNA reads TGTGCCAGCAGCCGCACGGGTCCCTCAGATACGCAGTATTTT.

This clonotype was recorded once. The chain has TRBV6-2 or TRBV6-3 and TRBJ1-4; 9 positions match TRBD1. The V gene end was trimmed by 11 bases and the J gene end by 11 bases; junction bases not matched to a gene: 9. Per the germline V gene, CDR1 is MNHEY and CDR2 is SVGEGT. The CDR3 length is 12 residues. In DNA form, the CDR3 reads TGTGCCTGCGGACAGGGGAGGATTAAACTGTTTTTT. Protein: CACGQGRIKLFF.

This chain uses TRBV6-2 or TRBV6-3 with TRBJ1-1; the D is unclear. The V and J ends lost 2 bases and 3 bases respectively, with 4 bases between them. This CDR3 has 12 residues. Germline lookup yields CDR1 MNHEY and CDR2 SVGEGT. The CDR3 loop is CASSYPYTEAFF. The CDR3 bases are TGTGCCAGCAGTTACCCTTACACTGAAGCTTTCTTT.

As to this clonotype: A single base separates this from a much larger clone, so it may be a read error. The genes are TRBV30 and TRBJ2-2; D may be TRBD1 (6 bases). V was cut by 5 bases and J by 9 bases, with 10 bases left in between. CDR3 length: 11 residues. Germline CDR1 is GTSNPN and CDR2 is SVGIG (reference sequence). CDR3: CAWYRDRELFF. The CDR3 DNA follows: TGTGCCTGGTACAGGGACAGGGAGCTGTTTTTT.

The chain links TRBV10-2 to TRBJ2-7; D could derive from TRBD1 or TRBD2 (5 bases each). The germline V gene encodes CDR1 WSHSY and CDR2 SAAADI. The CDR3 length is 14 residues. Deletions cut 6 bases from V and 4 bases from J, with 16 bases between. The CDR3 coding sequence is TGCGCCAGCAGAGCCGGGACGGAGGCTTACGAGCAGTACTTC. It specifies CASRAGTEAYEQYF.

The chain joins TRBV18 to TRBJ1-3; D gene unclear. Looked up from germline, CDR1 is KGHSH and CDR2 is LQKENI. Trimming removed 2 bases at V and 8 bases at J, with 25 bases between. This CDR3 spans 18 amino acids. The CDR3 DNA sequence: TGTGCCAGCTCACCAGGTTTATTCCGTCCTGGAATCGGGGACACCATATATTTT. Translation: CASSPGLFRPGIGDTIYF.

The V and J genes are TRBV7-8 and TRBJ2-5, with D perhaps assigned TRBD1 or TRBD2 (5 bases each). CDR1 SGHVS and CDR2 FQNEAQ come from the germline V gene. The V gene lost 5 bases and the J gene lost 5 bases, with 15 bases spanning the gap. CDR3 length equals 14 residues. The CDR3 DNA follows: TGTGCCAGCAGCACGGGACCCAGAGGGGAGACCCAGTACTTC. It yields the protein CASSTGPRGETQYF.

The rearrangement links TRBV2 to TRBJ1-5; TRBD1 matches 8 bases. V shed 0 bases, J shed 6 bases, and the junction held 13 bases outside the gene matches. CDR1 SNHLY and CDR2 FYNNEI come from the germline V gene. The CDR3 is made up of 18 amino acids. The CDR3 loop reads CASSEALPGQGAGQPQHF. The CDR3, as DNA: TGTGCCAGCAGTGAAGCGCTTCCTGGGCAGGGGGCGGGTCAGCCCCAGCATTTT.

The chain recombines TRBV7-2 with TRBJ2-1; 9 bases match TRBD2. Germline CDR1 is SGHTA and CDR2 is FQGNSA. The junction had 9 bases not matched to a gene; V was cut back by 6 bases and J by 6 bases. The CDR3 is made up of 15 amino acids. CDR3 in DNA: TGTGCCAGCAGTCCTGGGGCTAGCGGGACCAATGAGCAGTTCTTC. This gives the protein CASSPGASGTNEQFF.

This rearrangement joins TRBV28 to TRBJ2-1; 7 positions agree with TRBD1. Per the germline V gene, CDR1 is MDHEN and CDR2 is SYDVKM. The CDR3 is 15 amino acids. The ends lost 5 bases at V and 5 bases at J; junction bases unmatched: 9. CDR3 region: CASSTGQVMNNEQFF. The CDR3 DNA is TGTGCCAGCAGTACCGGACAGGTGATGAACAATGAGCAGTTCTTC.

In this sample, this clonotype turned up once. The chain uses TRBV7-2 and TRBJ2-7; D might be TRBD2 (5 bases). In germline, CDR1 is SGHTA, CDR2 FQGNSA. This CDR3 contains 18 residues. V was cut by 1 base and J by 0 bases, with 19 bases left in between. The CDR3 region is CASSLGPSWGASSYEQYF. CDR3 sequence (DNA): TGTGCCAGCAGCTTAGGGCCGTCGTGGGGAGCTAGCTCCTACGAGCAGTACTTC. Combining the CDR3 with reference TRBV7-2 and TRBJ2-7 gives the whole variable domain GAGVSQSPSNKVTEKGKDVELRCDPISGHTALYWYRQSLGQGLEFLIYFQGNSAPDKSGLPSDRFSAERTGGSVSTLTIQRTQQEDSAVYLCASSLGPSWGASSYEQYFGPGTRLTVT.

This clonotype turned up a few times. V is TRBV6-5 and J is TRBJ2-6, with TRBD1 identical over 7 bases. The CDR3 totals 17 residues. Germline V gene lookup returns CDR1 MNHEY and CDR2 SVGAGI. The V gene end was trimmed by 3 bases and the J gene end by 0 bases; junction bases not matched to a gene: 5. In DNA, the CDR3 is TGTGCCAGCAGTTATGAGGGGGCGCTCTCTGGGGCCAACGTCCTGACTTTC. Its protein product is CASSYEGALSGANVLTF.

This clonotype was seen a handful of times. This chain links TRBV5-1 with TRBJ2-7, with D possibly matching TRBD2 (5 bases). Trimming shortened V by 4 bases and J by 9 bases, and 14 bases separated the two germline ends. Per the germline V gene, CDR1 is SGHRS and CDR2 is YFSETQ. The CDR3 totals 12 residues. The DNA of the CDR3 is TGCGCCAGCAGCCTGGACTCAGTCGTGCAGTACTTC. It specifies CASSLDSVVQYF. Based on the CDR3 plus reference TRBV5-1 and TRBJ2-7, the full variable domain is KAGVTQTPRYLIKTRGQQVTLSCSPISGHRSVSWYQQTPGQGLQFLFEYFSETQRNKGNFPGRFSGRQFSNSRSEMNVSTLELGDSALYLCASSLDSVVQYFGPGTRLTVT.

Only a few counts were recorded for this clonotype. The chain carries TRBV29-1 and TRBJ2-7; TRBD1 is a possible D gene (5 bases). The DNA end is a closer match to TRBJ2-5, so the J assignment may be wrong. The germline gives CDR1 SQVTM, CDR2 ANQGSEA. The CDR3 consists of 13 residues. CDR3 sequence reads: CSVTQLGEETQYF. The CDR3 DNA reads TGCAGCGTTACACAGTTAGGGGAAGAGACCCAGTACTTC.

The chain is built from TRBV4-1 and TRBJ1-5, with a weak D call TRBD1 (5 bases). CDR1 is MGHRA and CDR2 is YSYEKL in the germline V gene. V dropped 3 bases and J dropped 4 bases, with 7 bases sitting between them. The CDR3 spans 13 residues. The CDR3 DNA is TGCGCCAGCAGCCAGGGGCTAAATCAGCCCCAGCATTTT. Encoded protein: CASSQGLNQPQHF.

This clonotype was seen a handful of times. J is TRBJ2-7 and V is TRBV29-1; no clear D gene. Germline V gene lookup returns CDR1 SQVTM and CDR2 ANQGSEA. The CDR3 has 12 residues. V was shortened by 3 bases and J by 0 bases, with 6 bases between the two germline ends. CDR3 sequence (DNA): TGCAGCGTTGAGGCCAACTCCTACGAGCAGTACTTC. Its translation: CSVEANSYEQYF.

The chain combines TRBV2 with TRBJ1-5; 7 nucleotides match TRBD1. J gave up 0 bases and V 5 bases, and 7 bases lay outside the gene matches. CDR3 length equals 16 residues. Germline V gene lookup returns CDR1 SNHLY and CDR2 FYNNEI. This chain's CDR3 is CASSIAGTASNQPQHF. CDR3 coding DNA: TGTGCCAGCAGTATAGCCGGGACAGCTAGCAATCAGCCCCAGCATTTT.

This chain uses TRBV4-3 with TRBJ2-4; 12 bases match TRBD2. The CDR3 length is 18 residues. Germline CDR1 LGHNA, CDR2 YSLEER. Trimming at V came to 2 bases and at J to 1 base, leaving 6 bases not matched to a gene. Written as DNA, the CDR3 is TGCGCCAGCAGCCAACTAGCGGGGGGGCCTGGGGCCAAAAACATTCAGTACTTC. This codes for CASSQLAGGPGAKNIQYF.

The CDR3 DNA sequence: TGCGCCAGCAGCCAGGAAGACAGAAGTGGCTACACCTTC. It translates to CASSQEDRSGYTF. V usage is TRBV4-3 and J usage is TRBJ1-2, with D possibly TRBD1 on 5 matching bases. The germline V and J ends were trimmed by 3 bases and 7 bases, with 12 bases remaining between them. This CDR3 comprises 13 residues. CDR1 is LGHNA, CDR2 YSLEER, per germline.

The CDR3 protein is CASTINQPQHF. DNA of the CDR3: TGTGCCAGCACCATCAATCAGCCCCAGCATTTT. The gene calls are TRBV21-1 and TRBJ1-5. TRBV21-1 is a listed pseudogene. The CDR3 has 11 amino acids.

The CDR3 region is CASSLAWVGQPQHF. The DNA of the CDR3 is TGTGCCAGCAGCTTGGCATGGGTCGGGCAGCCCCAGCATTTT. This chain links TRBV5-5 with TRBJ1-5; D call uncertain. CDR1 SGHKS and CDR2 YYEKEE come from the germline V gene (reference sequence). The V and J ends lost 0 bases and 7 bases respectively, with 11 bases between them. The CDR3 runs to 14 residues. The full variable domain, completed using reference TRBV5-5 and TRBJ1-5, is DAGVTQSPTHLIKTRGQQVTLRCSPISGHKSVSWYQQVLGQGPQFIFQYYEKEERGRGNFPDRFSARQFPNYSSELNVNALLLGDSALYLCASSLAWVGQPQHFGDGTRLSIL.

This clonotype was recorded a few times. CDR3 region: CASSQVEDEQYF. CDR3 nucleotides: TGCGCCAGCAGCCAGGTCGAAGACGAGCAGTACTTC. The chain recombines TRBV5-1 with TRBJ2-7, with no clear D. Germline V gives CDR1 SGHRS, CDR2 YFSETQ. The length of the CDR3 is 12 residues. The germline V and J ends were trimmed by 4 bases and 5 bases, with 10 bases remaining between them.